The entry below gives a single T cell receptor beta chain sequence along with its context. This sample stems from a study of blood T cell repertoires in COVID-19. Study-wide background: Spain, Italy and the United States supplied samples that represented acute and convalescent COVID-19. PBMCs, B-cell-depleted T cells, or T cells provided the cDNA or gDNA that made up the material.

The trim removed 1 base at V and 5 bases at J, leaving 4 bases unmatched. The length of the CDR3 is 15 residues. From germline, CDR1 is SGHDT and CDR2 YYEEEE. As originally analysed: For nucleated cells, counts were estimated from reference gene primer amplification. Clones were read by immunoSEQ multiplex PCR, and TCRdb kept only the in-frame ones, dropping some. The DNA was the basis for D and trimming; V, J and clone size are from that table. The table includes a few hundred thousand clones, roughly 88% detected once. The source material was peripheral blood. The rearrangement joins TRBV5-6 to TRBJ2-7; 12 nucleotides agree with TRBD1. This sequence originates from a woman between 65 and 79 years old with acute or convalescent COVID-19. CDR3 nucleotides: TGTGCCAGCAGCTTGAAGGGACAGGGGGCGCACGAGCAGTACTTC. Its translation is CASSLKGQGAHEQYF.